This T cell receptor (beta chain) was sequenced during a study of T cell repertoires in cytomegalovirus infection. About the research overall: CMV epitopes used comprised recently identified HLA-C-restricted ones and well-studied HLA-B-restricted ones. Evidence of both CMV infection and a matching HLA type came from public TCR beta signatures. Overall study results and limits: HLA-C-restricted CMV-specific TCR beta clonotypes were dominant in the ex vivo response. Cumulative frequency of public TCR beta families picked out carriers of CMV plus the relevant HLA.

CDR3 length: 13 amino acids. Germline CDR1 is MNHNY and CDR2 is SVGAGI (reference sequence). The V gene lost 4 bases and the J gene lost 8 bases, with 14 bases spanning the gap. Turning to this clonotype: Antigen specificity is unknown.

One entry per CDR3 protein, called by TCRdb with MiXCR from the reads. The sample records some 940,000 distinct CDR3 sequences, 25% to 40% being singletons. The chain has TRBV6-6 and TRBJ1-1; tentatively, D is TRBD1 (6 bases). This TCR came from a human donor in good health (CMV status not recorded). Some clones in this sample may be carry-over from other donors' samples. Sample: cultured CD8+ T cells from PBMCs, taken from culture after CMV antigen stimulation. DNA of the CDR3: TGTGCCAGCAGTTTACAGGGACTGCGGGAAGCTTTCTTT. Translated, it gives CASSLQGLREAFF.